This entry describes one T cell receptor beta chain. No antigen is known for it. Sequenced by immunoSEQ multiplex PCR; TCRdb stores in-frame clones only, minus some. The data contain around 95,000 clones, around nine tenths of them singletons. This entry belongs to a study of identifying expanded T cells in peripheral blood. Broader study findings: Technical replicates showed about 1.1 changed clones; approximately 2 weeks roughly 15; four weeks 19.

Germline V gene data show CDR1 as MNHEY and CDR2 as SVGAGI. V dropped 6 bases and J dropped 4; count of bases not matched to a gene: 6. The CDR3 covers 14 residues. The receptor was isolated from a person between 18 and 69 years old in good health. The V and J genes are TRBV6-5 and TRBJ2-1; 7 nucleotides agree with TRBD2. Sequenced sample: blood. This CDR3 reads CASRVRGRYNEQFF. As DNA, the CDR3 is TGTGCCAGCAGGGTGCGGGGGAGATACAATGAGCAGTTCTTC.